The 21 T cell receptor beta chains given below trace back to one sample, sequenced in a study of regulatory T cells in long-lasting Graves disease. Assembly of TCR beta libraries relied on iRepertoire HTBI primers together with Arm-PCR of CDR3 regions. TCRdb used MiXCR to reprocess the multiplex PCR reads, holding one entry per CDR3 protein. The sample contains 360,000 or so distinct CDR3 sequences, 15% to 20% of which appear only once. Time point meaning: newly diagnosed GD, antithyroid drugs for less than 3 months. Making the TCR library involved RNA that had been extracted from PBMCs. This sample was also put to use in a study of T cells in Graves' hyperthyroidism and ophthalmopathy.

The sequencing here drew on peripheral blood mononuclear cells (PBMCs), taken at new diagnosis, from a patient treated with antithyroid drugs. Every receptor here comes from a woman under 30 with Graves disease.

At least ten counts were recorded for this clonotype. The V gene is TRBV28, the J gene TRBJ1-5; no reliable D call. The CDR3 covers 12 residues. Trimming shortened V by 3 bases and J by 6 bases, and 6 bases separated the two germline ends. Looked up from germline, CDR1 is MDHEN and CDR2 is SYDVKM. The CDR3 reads CASSFAFQPQHF. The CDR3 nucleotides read TGTGCCAGCAGTTTTGCGTTTCAGCCCCAGCATTTT.

The CDR3 protein is CASPRGGQPQHF. CDR3 DNA sequence: TGTGCCAGTCCCAGGGGGGGGCAGCCCCAGCATTTT. The gene calls are TRBV27 and TRBJ1-5, with 7 bases aligning to TRBD1. CDR1 and CDR2 (germline): MNHEY, SMNVEV (reference sequence). V dropped 9 bases and J dropped 7; count of bases not matched to a gene: 6. The CDR3 covers 12 residues.

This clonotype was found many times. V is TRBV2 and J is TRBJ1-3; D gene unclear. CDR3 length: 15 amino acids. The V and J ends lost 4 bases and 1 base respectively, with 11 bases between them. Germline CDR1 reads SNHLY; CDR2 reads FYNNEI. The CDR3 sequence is CASSGQLLSGNTIYF. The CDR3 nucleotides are TGTGCCAGCAGTGGGCAGCTCCTATCTGGAAACACCATATATTTT.

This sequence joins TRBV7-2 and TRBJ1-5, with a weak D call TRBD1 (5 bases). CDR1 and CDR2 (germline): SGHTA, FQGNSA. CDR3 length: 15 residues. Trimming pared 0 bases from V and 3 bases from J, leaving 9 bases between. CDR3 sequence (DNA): TGTGCCAGCAGCTTAGCGGGGGGGGACAATCAGCCCCAGCATTTT. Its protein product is CASSLAGGDNQPQHF.

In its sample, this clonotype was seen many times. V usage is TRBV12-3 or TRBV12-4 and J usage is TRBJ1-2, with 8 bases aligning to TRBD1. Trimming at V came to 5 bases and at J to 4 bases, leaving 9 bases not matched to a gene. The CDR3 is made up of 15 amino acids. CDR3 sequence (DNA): TGTGCCAGCAGTGCGGGACAGGCCTCTTTCTATGGCTACACCTTC. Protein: CASSAGQASFYGYTF.

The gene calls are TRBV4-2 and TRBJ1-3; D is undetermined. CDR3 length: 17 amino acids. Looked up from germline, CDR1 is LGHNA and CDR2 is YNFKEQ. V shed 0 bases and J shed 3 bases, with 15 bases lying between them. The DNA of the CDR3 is TGTGCCAGCAGCCAAGATCCGTTCTCCGGGAGTGGAAACACCATATATTTT. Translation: CASSQDPFSGSGNTIYF.

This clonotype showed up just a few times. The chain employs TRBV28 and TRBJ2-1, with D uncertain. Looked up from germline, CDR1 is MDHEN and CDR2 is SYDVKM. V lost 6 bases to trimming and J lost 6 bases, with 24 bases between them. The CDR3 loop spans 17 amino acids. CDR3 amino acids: CASRPYNQGLAGNEQFF. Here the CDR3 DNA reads TGTGCCAGCAGGCCCTATAATCAAGGGCTTGCCGGCAATGAGCAGTTCTTC.

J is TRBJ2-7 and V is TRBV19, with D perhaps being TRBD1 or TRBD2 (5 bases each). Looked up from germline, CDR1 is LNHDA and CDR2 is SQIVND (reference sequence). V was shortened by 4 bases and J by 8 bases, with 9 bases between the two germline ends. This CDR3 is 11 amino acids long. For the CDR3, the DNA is TGTGCCAGTAGTAGGGGGAGCAAGCAGTACTTC. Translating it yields CASSRGSKQYF.

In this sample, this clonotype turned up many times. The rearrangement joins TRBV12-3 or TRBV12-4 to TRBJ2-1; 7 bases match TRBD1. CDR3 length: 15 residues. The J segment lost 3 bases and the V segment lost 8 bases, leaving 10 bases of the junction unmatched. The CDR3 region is CASGYTGTVYNEQFF. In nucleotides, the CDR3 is TGTGCCAGCGGTTACACCGGGACAGTCTACAATGAGCAGTTCTTC.

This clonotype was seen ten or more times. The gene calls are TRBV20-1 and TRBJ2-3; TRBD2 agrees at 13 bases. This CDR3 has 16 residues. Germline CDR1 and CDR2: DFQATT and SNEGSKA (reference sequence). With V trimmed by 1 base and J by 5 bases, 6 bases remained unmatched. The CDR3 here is CSARVRLAGGGDTQYF. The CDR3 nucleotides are TGCAGTGCTAGAGTCCGACTAGCGGGAGGAGGAGATACGCAGTATTTT.

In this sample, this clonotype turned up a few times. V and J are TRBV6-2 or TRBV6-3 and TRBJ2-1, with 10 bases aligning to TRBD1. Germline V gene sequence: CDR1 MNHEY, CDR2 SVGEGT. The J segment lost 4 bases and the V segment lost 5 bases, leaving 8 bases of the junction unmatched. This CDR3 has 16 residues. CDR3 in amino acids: CASSEEWGQGYNEQFF. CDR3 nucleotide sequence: TGTGCCAGCAGTGAAGAATGGGGACAGGGGTACAATGAGCAGTTCTTC.

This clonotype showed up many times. The CDR3 DNA is TGCGCCAGCAGGGGTACTGGGGCCAACGTCCTGACTTTC. Encoded protein: CASRGTGANVLTF. The chain carries TRBV5-1 and TRBJ2-6; D gene unclear. CDR1 SGHRS and CDR2 YFSETQ come from the germline V gene. V was trimmed by 5 bases and J by 2 bases, leaving 5 bases between them. This CDR3 is 13 amino acids long.

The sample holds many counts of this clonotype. CDR3 sequence: CASRVPYNEQFF. DNA of the CDR3: TGCGCCAGCAGGGTCCCCTACAATGAGCAGTTCTTC. The J gene is TRBJ2-1, the V gene TRBV5-1; D uncertain. Trimming shortened V by 5 bases and J by 2 bases, and 5 bases separated the two germline ends. This CDR3 is built from 12 residues. Per the germline V gene, CDR1 is SGHRS and CDR2 is YFSETQ. Full variable domain (rest looked up from reference TRBV5-1 and TRBJ2-1): KAGVTQTPRYLIKTRGQQVTLSCSPISGHRSVSWYQQTPGQGLQFLFEYFSETQRNKGNFPGRFSGRQFSNSRSEMNVSTLELGDSALYLCASRVPYNEQFFGPGTRLTVL.

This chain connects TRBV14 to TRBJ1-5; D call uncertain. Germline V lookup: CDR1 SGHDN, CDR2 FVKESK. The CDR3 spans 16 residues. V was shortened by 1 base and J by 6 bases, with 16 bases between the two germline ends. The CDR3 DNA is TGTGCCAGCAGCCAAGGGGCGACCGGCCGGGGTCAGCCCCAGCATTTT. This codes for CASSQGATGRGQPQHF.

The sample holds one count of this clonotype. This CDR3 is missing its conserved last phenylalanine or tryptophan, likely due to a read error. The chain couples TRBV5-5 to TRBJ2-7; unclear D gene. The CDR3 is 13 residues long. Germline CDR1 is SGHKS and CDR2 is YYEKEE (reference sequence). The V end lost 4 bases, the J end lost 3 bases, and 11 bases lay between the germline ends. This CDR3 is CASSTEVSYEQYL. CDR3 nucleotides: TGTGCCAGCAGCACAGAGGTGAGCTACGAGCAGTACTTG.

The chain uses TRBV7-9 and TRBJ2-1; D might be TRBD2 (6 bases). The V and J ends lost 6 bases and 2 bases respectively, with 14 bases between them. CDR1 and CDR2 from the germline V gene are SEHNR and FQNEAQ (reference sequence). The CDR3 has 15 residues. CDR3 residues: CASSPGSLPYNEQFF. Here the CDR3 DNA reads TGTGCCAGCAGTCCCGGGAGTTTGCCCTACAATGAGCAGTTCTTC.

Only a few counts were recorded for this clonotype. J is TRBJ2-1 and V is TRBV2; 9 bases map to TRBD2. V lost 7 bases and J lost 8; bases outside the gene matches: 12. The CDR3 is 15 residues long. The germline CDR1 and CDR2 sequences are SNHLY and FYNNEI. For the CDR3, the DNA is TGTGCCAGCACCCATAGCGGGAGAAAGGCTTATGAGCAGTTCTTC. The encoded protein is CASTHSGRKAYEQFF.

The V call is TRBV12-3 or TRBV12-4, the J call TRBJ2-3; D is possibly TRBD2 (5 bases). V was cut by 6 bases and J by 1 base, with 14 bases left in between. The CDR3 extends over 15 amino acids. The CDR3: CASSHAGRRTDTQYF. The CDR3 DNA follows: TGTGCCAGCAGCCACGCGGGTCGGCGCACAGATACGCAGTATTTT.

The CDR3 region is CASSSLAGGPYNEQFF. The CDR3 DNA sequence: TGTGCCAGCAGCTCTTTAGCGGGGGGGCCTTACAATGAGCAGTTCTTC. The chain uses TRBV11-2 and TRBJ2-1, with 11 positions matching TRBD2. The germline V gene encodes CDR1 SGHAT and CDR2 FQNNGV. The CDR3 sequence is 16 residues long. V lost 4 bases and J lost 4; bases outside the gene matches: 6.

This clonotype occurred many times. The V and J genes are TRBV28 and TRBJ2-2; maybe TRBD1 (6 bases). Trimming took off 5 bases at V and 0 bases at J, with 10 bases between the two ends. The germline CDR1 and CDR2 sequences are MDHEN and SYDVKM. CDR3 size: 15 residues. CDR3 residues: CASSTNRANTGELFF. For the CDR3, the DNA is TGTGCCAGCAGTACGAACAGGGCGAACACCGGGGAGCTGTTTTTT.

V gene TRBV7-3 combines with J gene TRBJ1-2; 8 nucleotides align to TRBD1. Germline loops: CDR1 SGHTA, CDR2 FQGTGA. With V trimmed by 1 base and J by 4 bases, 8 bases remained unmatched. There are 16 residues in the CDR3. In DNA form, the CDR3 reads TGTGCCAGCAGCTTAAGCCGCAGGGGGCGAGTCTATGGCTACACCTTC. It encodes CASSLSRRGRVYGYTF.